This T cell receptor (beta chain) was captured by sequencing in a study of cytomegalovirus exposure and HLA in healthy donors (dated by TCRdb to the late 2010s). Study-wide context: In an earlier analysis of approximately 500 of the donors, about 270 Gb of sequence data and 100 million or so unique TCR beta sequences from roughly 180 million T cells were reported. Donor age, sex, ethnicity and CMV serostatus were compiled alongside the repertoire data. The number of typed donors differed by locus: roughly 620-630 for A, B, C, DRB1 and DQB1; 500 to 550 for DQA1; 606 for DPA1; and about 450 for DPB1. The aim of the study was to test whether cataloging public T cell receptors could identify signatures of past pathogen exposure. A later analysis re-examined previously published TCR beta repertoires from around 670 donors and added high-resolution HLA genotyping to investigate patterns of TCR occurrence. The T cell repertoires of several hundred subjects were profiled by immunosequencing and related to cytomegalovirus serostatus. In the later analysis, no new phenotypic data were used to find candidate immune exposures; instead, reliance was placed on TCR beta sequences and their occurrence across donors. A handful of DR-DQ haplotypes were handled as single units for association and clustering because linkage in the cohort was strong. In addition to the first cohort of 650 to 750 subjects, a separate validation cohort of 130 or so different subjects was used. To predict cytomegalovirus infection status, the study combined high-throughput TCR immunosequencing, statistical association of individual TCRs with disease status, and machine learning. A later genetic analysis used genome-wide SNP genotypes for about 55% of the 666 donors, treating that subset as a discovery cohort. An early release that covered fewer than 800 HLA-typed donors contained 250 to 350 gigabases of sequencing data and 65 million to 100 million unique TCR sequences. Across about 370 genotyped donors of the cohort, an average of about 220,000 unique TCR beta nucleotide sequences per donor were sequenced, and around 19% of those sequences were non-productive. In an earlier analysis of roughly 580 of the donors, high-throughput TCR beta sequencing was used to judge whether each TCR beta V gene segment behaved as functional or pseudogenic. Of the roughly 420 genotyped donors, approximately 81% were placed in the genetic ancestry cluster associated with self-reported Caucasian donors. All discovery cohort repertoires had been generated on a single sequencing platform. HLA typing included class I and class II loci at four-digit resolution.

Points on this clone: Its antigen has not been determined. Per-nucleotide qualities are absent, and no much larger clonotype sits a single base away.

Looking up the germline V gene yields CDR1 SNHLY and CDR2 FYNNEI. The CDR3 holds 14 amino acids from the cysteine to the phenylalanine. The retained sequence is limited to the CDR3, 42 bases, with the frame set at the first base. Trimming takes 6 bases off V and 5 bases off J; junction bases not matched to a gene: 7. The method was the immunoSEQ multiplex PCR assay. For the multiplex PCR, a mixture combining 60 forward primers for TCR Vbeta segments and 13 reverse primers for TCR Jbeta segments was used. A multiplex PCR assay on genomic DNA amplified the CDR3 region of rearranged TCR beta genes. Amplified TCR beta libraries were sequenced as 87-base-pair reads on the Illumina HiSeq System. Regarding the original processing steps: A later analysis counted tens of millions of unique TCR beta chains across the 690 or so repertoires, and roughly 9.9 million of these chains were shared by at least two donors. Raw reads were error-corrected and collapsed into unique sequences by a nearest-neighbor algorithm in which closely related sequences were merged to remove PCR and sequencing errors. Alignment of CDR3 sequences to IMGT reference sequences was used to assign V, D and J gene segments. Each retained sequence needed at least a six-nucleotide match to both a V gene segment and a J gene segment. Rearrangements were classified as productive when the CDR3 lacked stop codons and remained in frame with V and J, and all other rearrangements were classified as non-productive. CDR3 was defined by IMGT convention, running from the second conserved V-encoded cysteine to the conserved J-encoded phenylalanine. The earlier analysis of some 540 of the donors excluded any sequence lacking an unambiguous match to a single V gene segment. In an earlier analysis of roughly 600 of the donors, a V segment was called functional when productive rearrangements were above 56.7%, and segregating when the standard deviation between donors exceeded 5%. A statistical classification framework was built for diagnosing cytomegalovirus status from the catalog of TCR beta chain sequences. A later analysis assigned V and J genes by comparing TCR nucleotide sequences with IMGT/GENE-DB human TR gene sequences. A later analysis assigned CDR3 sequences and most-parsimonious VDJ recombination scenarios with the TCRdist pipeline. In a later analysis, each TCR beta chain was defined by its CDR3 amino acid sequence together with its V-gene family, and reads lacking a unique V-gene family were excluded. A later analysis removed nearly 600 highly shared, low-generation-probability nucleotide sequences to deal with suspected cross-contamination and a sequencing artifact. For each public chain, a later analysis derived a clonal expansion index from normalized ranks of inferred template counts within each repertoire. A later analysis computed generation probabilities with a VDJ recombination model fitted to out-of-frame rearrangements, and checked the results against IGoR. Hypergeometric tests were used in a later analysis to score TCR-TCR, TCR-HLA and TCR-CMV co-occurrence, with a repertoire-size bias correction applied to the TCR pairs. False discovery rates were estimated in a later analysis by permuting HLA or CMV assignments 20 times. In a later analysis, co-occurring TCRs were grouped using DBSCAN, and TCRdist sequence similarity was added for clustering within HLA-allele-positive subsets. For co-occurrence clustering, repertoires with fewer than 30,000 or more than 120,000 public chains were excluded, along with roughly 5 repertoires with anomalous nucleotide sharing. Not all clones reach the TCRdb copy of this immuneACCESS table, which keeps in-frame sequences only. Checked studies attribute under half of the gap to unresolved V genes and leave the rest unexplained. V and J calls and clone size are copied from that table; D and trimming were computed from the DNA. The sample contains roughly 150,000 clones, approximately 84% of them found a single time. About 1.5% of the sample is in the top ten clones.

What the study reported, not specific to this receptor: A further reported finding was that TCR beta sequences accurately predicted the HLA-A and HLA-B alleles for most subjects in the first cohort. A few of the identified cytomegalovirus-associated TCR beta chains were confirmed in vitro to be specific for cytomegalovirus antigens. In a later analysis, the rate of TCR association differed among HLA loci, with DRB1 alleles having the most associated TCRs and HLA-C alleles having the fewest. Because counts were too low, 15 or so rarely observed V segments, including chromosome 9 orphons, were excluded from the earlier analysis of several hundred of the donors. The authors suggested that the approach could potentially be generalized to other disease states and immunological phenotypes. According to a later analysis, parvovirus B19, influenza, CMV and Epstein-Barr virus appeared linked to several top co-occurrence clusters. A cluster of highly shared sequence variants was judged likely to be a technical artifact of the sequencing pipeline. Because the 87-base-pair reads could not distinguish some IMGT-functional V segments, including TRBV6-2 and TRBV6-3, those segments were excluded. Most TCR sequences were seen in very few donors, while some public TCRs were found in many individuals. A total of 150 to 200 TCR beta chains were listed by the study as associated with cytomegalovirus. V-gene and J-gene trimming of TCR beta chains was associated with a missense DCLRE1C variant in a later genetic analysis, and the association was replicated in an independent cohort. In a later analysis, HLA-associated TCR beta chains showed more clonal expansion and lower generation probabilities than non-associated chains that were equally common. The presence/absence analyses assumed that sequencing depth was roughly uniform across donors, and that assumption may not be true. A later genetic analysis reported fewer N-insertions in productive TCRs among donors in an Asian-associated ancestry cluster than the roughly 620-donor mean. A later analysis found that most CMV-associated TCR beta chains appeared HLA-restricted, with HLA associations seemingly driven largely by CMV exposure. At a false discovery rate of 0.05, a later analysis linked 16,951 TCR beta sequences to specific HLA alleles. Assigning TCR associations to individual alleles was difficult when HLA alleles, especially DR and DQ, strongly co-occurred. The classifier was reported to diagnose cytomegalovirus status with high specificity and sensitivity in both the original cohort and the validation cohort. Correlated functional status among segregating V segments might reflect linkage disequilibrium, but an unknown experimental factor could not be ruled out. Immune exposure information for the cohort was limited to CMV serostatus. In an earlier analysis of fewer than 750 of the donors, most TCR beta V segments were observed in productive rearrangements about 87% or about 30% of the time, broadly matching IMGT annotations. Only TCR beta chains were sequenced in this cohort, and the absence of alpha or paired-chain data limited detectable features. Because some donors lacked HLA typing at each locus, the association tests relied only on the typed subset.

In total, 630 or so healthy bone marrow donors made up the cohort. Cohort members were all nominally healthy when sampled, although unrecorded immune exposures were likely present. The donor tested CMV seropositive, placing the donor among the roughly 300 seropositive members of the cohort. A peripheral blood sample was collected from each donor, and TCR beta sequencing was performed on peripheral blood mononuclear cells. The Qiagen DNeasy Blood Extraction Kit was used to extract genomic DNA from the blood cell samples. Sequencing input: PBMCs. In this chain, TRBV2 is recombined with TRBJ1-5, and 7 junctional nucleotides match TRBD1. The origin of this receptor is a man between 50 and 59 years old in good health and CMV-seropositive. The CDR3 has the sequence CASRAGTDHQPQHF. The nucleotide sequence reads TGTGCCAGCAGGGCTGGGACAGACCATCAGCCCCAGCATTTT. The variable domain in full, with residues beyond the CDR3 obtained from the reference TRBV2 and TRBJ1-5 genes, is EPEVTQTPSHQVTQMGQEVILRCVPISNHLYFYWYRQILGQKVEFLVSFYNNEISEKSEIFDDQFSVERPDGSNFTLKIRSTKLEDSAMYFCASRAGTDHQPQHFGDGTRLSIL.